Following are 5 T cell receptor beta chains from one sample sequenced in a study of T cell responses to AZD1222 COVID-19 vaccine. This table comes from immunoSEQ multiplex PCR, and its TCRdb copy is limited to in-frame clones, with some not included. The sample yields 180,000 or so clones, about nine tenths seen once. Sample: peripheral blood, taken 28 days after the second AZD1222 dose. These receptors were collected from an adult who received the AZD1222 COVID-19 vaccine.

The CDR3 region has the DNA TGTGCCAGCAGCCAAAACCAGGTTAGGGCTGGAAACACCATATATTTT. This gives the protein CASSQNQVRAGNTIYF. This chain uses TRBV4-2 with TRBJ1-3; D remains ambiguous. Trimming cost V 2 bases and J 2 bases, with 13 bases left between them. CDR3 length equals 16 residues. Looked up from germline, CDR1 is LGHNA and CDR2 is YNFKEQ.

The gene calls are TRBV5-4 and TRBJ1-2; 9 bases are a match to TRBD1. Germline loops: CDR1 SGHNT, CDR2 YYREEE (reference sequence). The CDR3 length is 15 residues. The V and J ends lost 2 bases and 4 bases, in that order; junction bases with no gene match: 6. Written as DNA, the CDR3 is TGTGCCAGCAGCTTAAACCTGGGACAGGGCTATGGCTACACCTTC. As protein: CASSLNLGQGYGYTF.

The CDR3: CASSLTSGGANTGELFF. CDR3 sequence (DNA): TGCGCCAGCAGCTTGACTAGCGGGGGGGCGAACACCGGGGAGCTGTTTTTT. The rearrangement links TRBV5-1 to TRBJ2-2; 13 positions agree with TRBD2. Unmatched junction bases numbered 0, after V lost 1 base and J lost 0 bases. Germline V lookup: CDR1 SGHRS, CDR2 YFSETQ. The CDR3 length is 17 residues.

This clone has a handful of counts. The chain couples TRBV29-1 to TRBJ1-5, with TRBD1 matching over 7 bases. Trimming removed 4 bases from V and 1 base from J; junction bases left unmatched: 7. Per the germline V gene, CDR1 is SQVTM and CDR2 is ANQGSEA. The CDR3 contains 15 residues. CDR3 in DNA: TGCAGCGTTGTCTACGGGGGACAGAGCAATCAGCCCCAGCATTTT. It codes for CSVVYGGQSNQPQHF.

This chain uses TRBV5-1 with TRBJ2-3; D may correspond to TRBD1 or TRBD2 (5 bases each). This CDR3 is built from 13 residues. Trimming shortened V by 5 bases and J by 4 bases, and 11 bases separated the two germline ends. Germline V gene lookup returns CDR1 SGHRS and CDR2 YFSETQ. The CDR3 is CASRPRGADTQYF. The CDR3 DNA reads TGCGCCAGCAGACCGCGAGGGGCAGATACGCAGTATTTT.